Sequencing of this T cell receptor beta chain was carried out in a study of vaccination effects on CD4 cells after COVID-19. The study's findings and limits: Convalescent patients in the study were few, and early post-infection timepoints were absent.

Germline CDR1 is SGDLS and CDR2 is YYNGEE. The CDR3 is made up of 14 amino acids. As to this clone: Its antigen is currently unknown.

The protocol was immunoSEQ multiplex PCR, while the TCRdb copy is restricted to in-frame clones and leaves out a portion. This sample has around 49,000 clones, with approximately 72% found just once. Within the ViraFEST assay, antigen-specific CD4+ T cells underwent expansion with viral peptide pools prior to sequencing. Cells that had been cultured for ten to eleven days were the source of isolated CD4+ T cells. Confirmation by PCR established that the person had SARS-CoV-2 infection between March and December 2020. The chain recombines TRBV9 with TRBJ2-3, with 10 positions matching TRBD2. This TCR was sampled from a human donor who had a prior SARS-CoV-2 infection. Sequences were derived from CD4+ T cells from PBMCs cultured with a peptide pool, sampled before COVID-19 vaccination. The CDR3 DNA reads as TGTGCTTCTAGCGGGGGAACGAGCACAGATACGCAGTATTTT. It translates to CASSGGTSTDTQYF.